This T cell receptor beta chain was identified in a study of blood T cell repertoires in COVID-19. Looking at the study overall: Both acute and convalescent COVID-19 samples were obtained from the United States, Italy and Spain. The analysed material was cDNA or gDNA that came from T cells, B-cell-depleted T cells, or PBMCs.

In the authors' workflow: Amplification of reference gene primers provided the estimated nucleated cell counts. Clones were sequenced by immunoSEQ multiplex PCR, and TCRdb holds only the in-frame ones, with some missing. That table supplies the V and J calls and clone size; D and trimming were determined from the DNA. The data contain 250,000 to 300,000 clones, around 80% of them singletons. V shed 5 bases and J 0 bases; nucleotides not matched to a gene: 4. The germline CDR1 and CDR2 sequences are SGHAT and FQNNGV. CDR3 length: 16 residues. The sequence was obtained from a man aged 60 to 69 with acute or convalescent COVID-19. The rearrangement links TRBV11-2 to TRBJ2-1, with 10 bases lining up with TRBD2. The sample comprised peripheral blood. The CDR3 nucleotides are TGTGCCAGCAGCATACTAGCGGGGAGCTCCTACAATGAGCAGTTCTTC. It is translated as CASSILAGSSYNEQFF.